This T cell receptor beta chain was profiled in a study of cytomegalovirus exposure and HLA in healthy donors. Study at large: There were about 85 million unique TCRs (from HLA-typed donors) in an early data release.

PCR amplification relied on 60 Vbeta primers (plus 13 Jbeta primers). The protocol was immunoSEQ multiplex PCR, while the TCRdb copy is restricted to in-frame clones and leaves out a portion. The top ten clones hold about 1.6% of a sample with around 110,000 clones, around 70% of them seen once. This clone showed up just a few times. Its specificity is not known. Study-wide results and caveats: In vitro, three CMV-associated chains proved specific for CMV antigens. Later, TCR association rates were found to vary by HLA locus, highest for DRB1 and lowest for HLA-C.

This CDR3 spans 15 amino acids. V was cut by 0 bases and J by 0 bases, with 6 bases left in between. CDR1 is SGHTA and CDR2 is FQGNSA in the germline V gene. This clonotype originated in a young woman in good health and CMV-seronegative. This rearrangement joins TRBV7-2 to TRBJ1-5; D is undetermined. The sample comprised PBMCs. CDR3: CASSLAANSNQPQHF. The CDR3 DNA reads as TGTGCCAGCAGCTTAGCTGCGAATAGCAATCAGCCCCAGCATTTT.